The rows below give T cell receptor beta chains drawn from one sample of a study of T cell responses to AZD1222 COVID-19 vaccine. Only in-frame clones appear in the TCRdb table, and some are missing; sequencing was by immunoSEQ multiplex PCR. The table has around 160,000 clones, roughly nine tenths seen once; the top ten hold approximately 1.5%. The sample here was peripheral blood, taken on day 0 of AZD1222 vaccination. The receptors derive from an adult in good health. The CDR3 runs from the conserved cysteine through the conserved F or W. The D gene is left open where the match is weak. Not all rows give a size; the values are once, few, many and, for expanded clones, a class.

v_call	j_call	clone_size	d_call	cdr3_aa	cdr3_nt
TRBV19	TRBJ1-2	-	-	CASSIRSGVGYTF	TGTGCCAGTAGTATTAGGTCCGGGGTCGGCTACACCTTC
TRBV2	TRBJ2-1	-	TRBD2	CASSEGAGGYNEQFF	TGTGCCAGCAGTGAAGGAGCGGGGGGTTACAATGAGCAGTTCTTC
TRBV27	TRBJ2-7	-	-	CASSFFPGSYEQYF	TGTGCCAGCAGTTTCTTCCCGGGGTCCTACGAGCAGTACTTC
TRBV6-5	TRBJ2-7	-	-	CASSYSQAYYEQYF	TGTGCCAGCAGTTACAGCCAGGCGTACTACGAGCAGTACTTC
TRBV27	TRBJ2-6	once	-	CASSSWTGIGGANVLTF	TGTGCCAGCAGTTCTTGGACTGGGATAGGTGGGGCCAACGTCCTGACTTTC
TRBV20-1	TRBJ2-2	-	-	CSASRTGELFF	TGCAGTGCCAGTAGAACCGGGGAGCTGTTTTTT
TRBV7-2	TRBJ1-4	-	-	CASSLYSGVGEKLFF	TGTGCCAGCAGCCTCTACTCGGGGGTGGGCGAAAAACTGTTTTTT
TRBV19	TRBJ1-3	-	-	CASSRPRRSGGTIYF	TGTGCCAGTAGTAGGCCTAGACGCTCTGGAGGGACCATATATTTT
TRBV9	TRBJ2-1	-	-	CASSAGLGSSYNEQFF	TGTGCCAGCAGCGCCGGCCTAGGCAGCTCCTACAATGAGCAGTTCTTC
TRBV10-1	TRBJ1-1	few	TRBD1	CASSDQTGGFTEAFF	TGCGCCAGCAGTGACCAAACAGGGGGCTTCACTGAAGCTTTCTTT
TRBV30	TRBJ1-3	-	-	CAWSVQGSGNTIYF	TGTGCCTGGAGTGTACAGGGCTCTGGAAACACCATATATTTT
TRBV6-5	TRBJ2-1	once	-	CAISGTNYNEQFF	TGTGCCATCTCCGGGACAAATTACAATGAGCAGTTCTTC
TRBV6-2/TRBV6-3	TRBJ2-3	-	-	CASSYSSGGTDTQYF	TGTGCCAGCAGTTACTCATCAGGGGGCACAGATACGCAGTATTTT
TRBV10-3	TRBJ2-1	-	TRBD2	CAIRSGGAHNEQFF	TGTGCCATCAGGAGCGGGGGGGCCCACAATGAGCAGTTCTTC
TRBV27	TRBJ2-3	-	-	CASSLSPHTDTQYF	TGTGCCAGCAGCTTATCGCCCCACACAGATACGCAGTATTTT
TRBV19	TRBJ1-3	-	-	CASSVSGTANTIYF	TGTGCCAGTAGTGTCAGCGGGACGGCGAACACCATATATTTT
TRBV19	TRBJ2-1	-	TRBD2	CATTFSGRFSYNEQFF	TGTGCCACCACATTTAGCGGGAGATTCTCCTACAATGAGCAGTTCTTC
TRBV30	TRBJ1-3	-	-	CAWSFGAGSGNTIYF	TGTGCCTGGAGCTTTGGCGCCGGCTCTGGAAACACCATATATTTT
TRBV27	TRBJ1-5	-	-	CASSHGQGGNQPQHF	TGTGCCAGCAGCCATGGGCAGGGAGGCAATCAGCCCCAGCATTTT
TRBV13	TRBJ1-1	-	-	CATSGGAAMNTEAFF	TGTGCCACCTCCGGTGGGGCGGCTATGAACACTGAAGCTTTCTTT
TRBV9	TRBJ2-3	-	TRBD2	CASSVEVRGGTDTQYF	TGTGCCAGCAGCGTAGAGGTGCGGGGGGGAACAGATACGCAGTATTTT
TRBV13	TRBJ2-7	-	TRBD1	CASSPGQGNYEQYF	TGTGCCAGTTCACCGGGACAGGGGAACTACGAGCAGTACTTC
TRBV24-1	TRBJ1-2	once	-	CATSDIYGYTF	TGTGCCACCAGTGACATCTATGGCTACACCTTC
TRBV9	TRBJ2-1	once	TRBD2	CASSVALASGRVGNEQFF	TGTGCCAGCAGCGTAGCTTTGGCTAGCGGGAGGGTTGGCAATGAGCAGTTCTTC
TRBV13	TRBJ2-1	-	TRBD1	CASTPLGGILNEQFF	TGTGCCAGCACCCCGTTAGGGGGCATCTTAAATGAGCAGTTCTTC
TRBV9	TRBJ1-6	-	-	CASSVELRDFNSPLHF	TGTGCCAGCAGCGTAGAGCTCAGGGATTTCAATTCACCCCTCCACTTT